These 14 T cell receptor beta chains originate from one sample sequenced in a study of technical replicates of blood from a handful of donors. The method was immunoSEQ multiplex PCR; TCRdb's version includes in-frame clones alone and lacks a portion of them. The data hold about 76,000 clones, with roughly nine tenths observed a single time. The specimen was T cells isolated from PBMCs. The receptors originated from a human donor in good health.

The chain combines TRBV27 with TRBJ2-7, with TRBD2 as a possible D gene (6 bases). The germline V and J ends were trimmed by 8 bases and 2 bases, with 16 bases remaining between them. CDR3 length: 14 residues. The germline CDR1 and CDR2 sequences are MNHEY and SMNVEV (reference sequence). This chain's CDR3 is CASSSGGWPYEQYF. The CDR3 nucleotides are TGTGCCAGCTCGAGCGGAGGGTGGCCCTACGAGCAGTACTTC.

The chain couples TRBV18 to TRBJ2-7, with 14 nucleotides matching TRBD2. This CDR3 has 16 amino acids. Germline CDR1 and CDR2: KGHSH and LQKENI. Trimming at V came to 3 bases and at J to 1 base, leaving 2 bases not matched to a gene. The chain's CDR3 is CASSPTSGGVSYEQYF. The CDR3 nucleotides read TGTGCCAGCTCACCGACTAGCGGGGGGGTTTCCTACGAGCAGTACTTC.

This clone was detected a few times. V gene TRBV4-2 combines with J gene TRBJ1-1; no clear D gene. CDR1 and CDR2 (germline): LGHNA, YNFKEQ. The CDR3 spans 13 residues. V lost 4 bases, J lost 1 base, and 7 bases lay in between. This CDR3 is CASSPLSNTEAFF. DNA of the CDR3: TGTGCCAGCAGCCCCCTCTCGAACACTGAAGCTTTCTTT.

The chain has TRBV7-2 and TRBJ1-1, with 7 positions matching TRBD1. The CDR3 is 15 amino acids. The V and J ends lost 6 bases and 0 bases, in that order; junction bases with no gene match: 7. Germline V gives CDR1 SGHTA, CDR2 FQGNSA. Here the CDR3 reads CASRQGLGMNTEAFF. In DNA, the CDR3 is TGTGCCAGCAGACAGGGGCTGGGAATGAACACTGAAGCTTTCTTT.

The CDR3 loop is CASSQVGLAGGPRFNYEQYF. The CDR3 coding sequence is TGTGCCAGCAGCCAAGTGGGACTAGCGGGAGGGCCCCGGTTTAACTACGAGCAGTACTTC. This chain connects TRBV28 to TRBJ2-7, with TRBD2 matching 16 bases. V trimming: 6 bases; J trimming: 3 bases; junction bases outside the gene matches: 17. CDR1 and CDR2 (germline): MDHEN, SYDVKM. CDR3 length equals 20 residues. The whole variable domain, remainder taken from reference TRBV28 and TRBJ2-7, is DVKVTQSSRYLVKRTGEKVFLECVQDMDHENMFWYRQDPGLGLRLIYFSYDVKMKEKGDIPEGYSVSREKKERFSLILESASTNQTSMYLCASSQVGLAGGPRFNYEQYFGPGTRLTVT.

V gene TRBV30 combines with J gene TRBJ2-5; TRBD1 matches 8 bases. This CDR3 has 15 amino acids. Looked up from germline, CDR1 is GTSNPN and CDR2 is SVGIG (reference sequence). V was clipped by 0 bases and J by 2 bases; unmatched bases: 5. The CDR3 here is CAWSVRDRQQETQYF. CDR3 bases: TGTGCCTGGAGTGTGAGGGACAGGCAGCAAGAGACCCAGTACTTC. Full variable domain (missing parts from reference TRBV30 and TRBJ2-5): SQTIHQWPATLVQPVGSPLSLECTVEGTSNPNLYWYRQAAGRGLQLLFYSVGIGQISSEVPQNLSASRPQDRQFILSSKKLLLSDSGFYLCAWSVRDRQQETQYFGPGTRLLVL.

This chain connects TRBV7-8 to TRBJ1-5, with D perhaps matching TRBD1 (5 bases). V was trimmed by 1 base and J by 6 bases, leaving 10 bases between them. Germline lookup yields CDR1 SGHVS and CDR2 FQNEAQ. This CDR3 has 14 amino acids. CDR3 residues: CASSLVGVGQPQHF. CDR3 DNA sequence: TGTGCCAGCAGCTTAGTAGGGGTAGGTCAGCCCCAGCATTTT.

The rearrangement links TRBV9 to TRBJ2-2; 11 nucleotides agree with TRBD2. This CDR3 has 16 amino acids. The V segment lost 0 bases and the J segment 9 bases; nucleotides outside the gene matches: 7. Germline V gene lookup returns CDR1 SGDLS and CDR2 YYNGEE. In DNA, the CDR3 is TGTGCCAGCAGCGTAGAAGTAGCGGGAGGGCTCTGGGAGCTGTTTTTT. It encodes CASSVEVAGGLWELFF.

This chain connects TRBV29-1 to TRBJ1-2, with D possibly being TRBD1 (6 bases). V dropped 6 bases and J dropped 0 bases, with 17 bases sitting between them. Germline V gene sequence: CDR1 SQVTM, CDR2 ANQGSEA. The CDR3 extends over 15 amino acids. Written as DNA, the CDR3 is TGCAGCGTCTGGCAGGGGCCTGGAGCTAACTATGGCTACACCTTC. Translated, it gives CSVWQGPGANYGYTF. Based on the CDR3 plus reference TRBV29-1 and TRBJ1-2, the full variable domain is SAVISQKPSRDICQRGTSLTIQCQVDSQVTMMFWYRQQPGQSLTLIATANQGSEATYESGFVIDKFPISRPNLTFSTLTVSNMSPEDSSIYLCSVWQGPGANYGYTFGSGTRLTVV.

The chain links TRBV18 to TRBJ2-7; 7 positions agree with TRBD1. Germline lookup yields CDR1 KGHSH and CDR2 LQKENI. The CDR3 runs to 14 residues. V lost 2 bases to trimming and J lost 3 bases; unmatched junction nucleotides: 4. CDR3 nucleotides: TGTGCCAGCTCACCAACTCCAGGGGGCTACGAGCAGTACTTC. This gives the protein CASSPTPGGYEQYF.

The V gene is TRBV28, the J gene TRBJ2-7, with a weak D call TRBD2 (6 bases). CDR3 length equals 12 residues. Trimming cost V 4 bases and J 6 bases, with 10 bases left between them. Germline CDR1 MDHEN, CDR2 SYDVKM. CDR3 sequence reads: CASSSSTSEQYF. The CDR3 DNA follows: TGTGCCAGCAGTTCGTCGACTAGCGAGCAGTACTTC.

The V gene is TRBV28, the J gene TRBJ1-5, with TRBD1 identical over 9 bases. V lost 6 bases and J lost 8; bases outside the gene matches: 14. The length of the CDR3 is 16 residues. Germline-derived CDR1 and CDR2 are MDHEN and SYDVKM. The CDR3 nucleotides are TGTGCCAGCAGACTTAAATACAGGGGGCGCAAGGAGCCCCAGCATTTT. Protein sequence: CASRLKYRGRKEPQHF.

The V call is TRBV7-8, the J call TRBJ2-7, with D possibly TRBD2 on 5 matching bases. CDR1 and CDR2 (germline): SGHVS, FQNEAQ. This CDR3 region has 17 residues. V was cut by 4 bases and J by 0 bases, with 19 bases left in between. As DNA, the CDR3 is TGTGCCAGCAGCTCACCGTCCCGGGGTCTACTCTCCTACGAGCAGTACTTC. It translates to CASSSPSRGLLSYEQYF.

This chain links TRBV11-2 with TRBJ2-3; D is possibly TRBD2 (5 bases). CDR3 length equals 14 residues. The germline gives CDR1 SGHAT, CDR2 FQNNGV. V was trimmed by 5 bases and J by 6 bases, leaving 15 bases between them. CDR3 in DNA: TGTGCCAGCAGCCAACCATTCGCGGGCGATACGCAGTATTTT. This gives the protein CASSQPFAGDTQYF.